The 29 T cell receptor beta chains presented below share a single source sample, sequenced in a study of blood T cell repertoires in COVID-19. Method: immunoSEQ multiplex PCR; TCRdb's copy keeps in-frame clones and lacks some. The profile shows 350,000 or so clones, about nine tenths of them singletons. Sequencing was carried out using PBMCs or T cells enriched from blood (not recorded which). These receptors were taken from a woman between 25 and 40 years old who had been exposed to COVID-19.

The genes are TRBV7-9 and TRBJ2-7; 11 bases are shared with TRBD2. Trimming at V came to 4 bases and at J to 7 bases, leaving 6 bases not matched to a gene. The CDR3 consists of 14 residues. Germline V gene data show CDR1 as SEHNR and CDR2 as FQNEAQ (reference sequence). CDR3 region: CASSSGTSGWEQYF. The CDR3 DNA reads TGTGCCAGCAGCTCCGGGACTAGCGGCTGGGAGCAGTACTTC.

This clone showed up just once. The V call is TRBV10-1, the J call TRBJ2-1; no definite D call. The CDR3 extends over 12 amino acids. Germline assignment: CDR1 WNHNN and CDR2 SYGVQD (reference sequence). With 4 bases removed from V and 7 bases from J, the gap between germline ends came to 8 bases. DNA for the CDR3: TGCGCCAGCAGTGTTGTCCGGAATGAGCAGTTCTTC. Translating gives CASSVVRNEQFF.

The chain's CDR3 is CSVDGGRGYNEQFF. The CDR3 DNA sequence: TGCAGCGTTGACGGCGGGAGGGGGTACAATGAGCAGTTCTTC. The chain couples TRBV29-1 to TRBJ2-1; 9 bases are a match to TRBD2. The CDR3 runs 14 residues. Trimming took 3 bases from V and 4 from J; bases not matched to a gene: 4. The V gene's germline CDR1 is SQVTM and CDR2 ANQGSEA.

The chain employs TRBV14 and TRBJ2-7, with D possibly TRBD1 on 6 matching bases. CDR1 SGHDN and CDR2 FVKESK come from the germline V gene. The germline V and J ends were trimmed by 5 bases and 2 bases, with 7 bases remaining between them. The CDR3 length is 12 residues. CDR3 nucleotides: TGTGCCAGCAGCGGGGACACCTACGAGCAGTACTTC. Translated: CASSGDTYEQYF. Combining the CDR3 with reference TRBV14 and TRBJ2-7 gives the whole variable domain EAGVTQFPSHSVIEKGQTVTLRCDPISGHDNLYWYRRVMGKEIKFLLHFVKESKQDESGMPNNRFLAERTGGTYSTLKVQPAELEDSGVYFCASSGDTYEQYFGPGTRLTVT.

This chain links TRBV12-5 with TRBJ2-2, with 10 positions matching TRBD2. The CDR3 has 17 amino acids. The germline gives CDR1 LGHNT, CDR2 FRNRAP. V trimming: 5 bases; J trimming: 2 bases; junction bases outside the gene matches: 8. In nucleotides, the CDR3 is TGTGCTAGTGGTCTACGGACTAGCGGAGCAAACACCGGGGAGCTGTTTTTT. Translating gives CASGLRTSGANTGELFF.

The CDR3 reads CASSESGNGNEQFF. DNA of the CDR3: TGTGCCAGCAGTGAAAGCGGGAATGGCAATGAGCAGTTCTTC. The chain joins TRBV2 to TRBJ2-1, with TRBD2 matching 7 bases. J lost 6 bases, V lost 2 bases, and 4 bases had no gene match. CDR3 size: 14 residues. Germline CDR1 reads SNHLY; CDR2 reads FYNNEI.

The chain links TRBV30 to TRBJ2-7; 7 bases are shared with TRBD1. Germline V gene data show CDR1 as GTSNPN and CDR2 as SVGIG (reference sequence). The V and J ends lost 3 bases and 3 bases, in that order; junction bases with no gene match: 11. The CDR3 spans 15 residues. CDR3 amino acids: CAWRAEMGQNYEQYF. The CDR3 bases are TGTGCCTGGAGAGCTGAAATGGGACAGAACTACGAGCAGTACTTC. Supplemented by reference TRBV30 and TRBJ2-7, the full variable domain reads SQTIHQWPATLVQPVGSPLSLECTVEGTSNPNLYWYRQAAGRGLQLLFYSVGIGQISSEVPQNLSASRPQDRQFILSSKKLLLSDSGFYLCAWRAEMGQNYEQYFGPGTRLTVT.

J is TRBJ2-3 and V is TRBV10-1; 8 nucleotides agree with TRBD2. Germline V lookup: CDR1 WNHNN, CDR2 SYGVQD (reference sequence). Losses at the gene ends were 4 bases for V and 1 base for J; bases not matched to a gene: 7. The CDR3 consists of 16 residues. The CDR3 loop reads CASSGDAREGTDTQYF. CDR3 DNA: TGCGCCAGCAGTGGGGATGCGCGGGAGGGCACAGATACGCAGTATTTT.

J is TRBJ2-7 and V is TRBV11-3; 7 bases map to TRBD2. V was pared by 4 bases and J by 5 bases, with 17 bases of the junction left unmatched. This CDR3 has 17 amino acids. Germline-derived CDR1 and CDR2 are SGHNT and YENEEA. The CDR3 loop is CASSSSLATEHRDEQYF. The CDR3 nucleotides are TGTGCCAGCAGCTCGTCACTAGCGACAGAACATAGGGACGAGCAGTACTTC.

The rearrangement uses TRBV23-1 and TRBJ1-5, with TRBD1 matching 9 bases. TRBV23-1 is an open reading frame, and its role is uncertain. Unmatched junction bases numbered 11, after V lost 2 bases and J lost 0 bases. This CDR3 has 19 amino acids. Here the CDR3 DNA reads TGCGCCAGCAGTCAAGTTTCGCCCGGACAGGGGTGTAGCAATCAGCCCCAGCATTTT. It translates to CASSQVSPGQGCSNQPQHF.

The chain combines TRBV7-9 with TRBJ2-3, with 12 bases fitting TRBD2. The CDR3 is 16 residues long. Trimming at V came to 2 bases and at J to 5 bases, leaving 5 bases not matched to a gene. CDR1 and CDR2 from the germline V gene are SEHNR and FQNEAQ (reference sequence). The CDR3 nucleotides are TGTGCCAGCAGCTTACTAGCGGGAGGGCCGGAAGATACGCAGTATTTT. Translating gives CASSLLAGGPEDTQYF. The variable domain in full, completed from reference TRBV7-9 and TRBJ2-3, reads DTGVSQNPRHKITKRGQNVTFRCDPISEHNRLYWYRQTLGQGPEFLTYFQNEAQLEKSRLLSDRFSAERPKGSFSTLEIQRTEQGDSAMYLCASSLLAGGPEDTQYFGPGTRLTVL.

This clone appeared a few times. This chain connects TRBV11-2 to TRBJ2-1; 7 nucleotides align to TRBD2. The V segment lost 2 bases and the J segment 1 base; nucleotides outside the gene matches: 8. This CDR3 is built from 17 residues. Germline lookup yields CDR1 SGHAT and CDR2 FQNNGV. CDR3 amino acids: CASSLLGGGLSYNEQFF. The CDR3 nucleotides are TGTGCCAGCAGCTTATTGGGGGGAGGGCTTTCCTACAATGAGCAGTTCTTC. Using reference TRBV11-2 and TRBJ2-1 for the parts outside the CDR3, the full variable domain is EAGVAQSPRYKIIEKRQSVAFWCNPISGHATLYWYQQILGQGPKLLIQFQNNGVVDDSQLPKDRFSAERLKGVDSTLKIQPAKLEDSAVYLCASSLLGGGLSYNEQFFGPGTRLTVL.

The gene calls are TRBV28 and TRBJ1-1; D remains unclear. Deletions cut 3 bases from V and 5 bases from J, with 13 bases between. Germline values: CDR1 MDHEN, CDR2 SYDVKM. This CDR3 comprises 14 residues. This CDR3 is CASSLVKLVTEAFF. The CDR3 DNA is TGTGCCAGCAGTTTGGTGAAGTTAGTTACTGAAGCTTTCTTT.

This clone was seen only once. This sequence joins TRBV11-2 and TRBJ1-4, with D uncertain. Trimming shortened V by 5 bases and J by 4 bases, and 17 bases separated the two germline ends. Germline lookup yields CDR1 SGHAT and CDR2 FQNNGV. The CDR3 has 16 residues. The CDR3 DNA follows: TGTGCCAGCAGCCCCCGCTGGAGATCGATTAATGAAAAACTGTTTTTT. Protein product: CASSPRWRSINEKLFF.

The V call is TRBV9, the J call TRBJ2-1; TRBD1 is a possible D gene (6 bases). CDR3 length: 13 residues. V lost 0 bases to trimming and J lost 10 bases, with 11 bases between them. Germline CDR1 reads SGDLS; CDR2 reads YYNGEE. The CDR3 bases are TGTGCCAGCAGCGTAGTGACAGGAGCCGAGCAGTTCTTC. Protein product: CASSVVTGAEQFF.

The rearrangement links TRBV5-1 to TRBJ1-1; TRBD1 is a possible D gene (6 bases). The CDR3 contains 14 residues. The V end lost 3 bases, the J end lost 0 bases, and 9 bases lay between the germline ends. CDR1 and CDR2 (germline): SGHRS, YFSETQ. CDR3 coding DNA: TGCGCCAGCAGCTCCGGACAGATGAACACTGAAGCTTTCTTT. Translated, it gives CASSSGQMNTEAFF.

The table lists this clone with a count of one. The J gene is TRBJ2-5, the V gene TRBV5-1; 7 bases line up with TRBD2. Germline V gene sequence: CDR1 SGHRS, CDR2 YFSETQ. The V and J ends lost 2 bases and 5 bases, in that order; junction bases with no gene match: 12. This CDR3 spans 16 amino acids. CDR3 protein: CASSLMVRGRAETQYF. In DNA, the CDR3 is TGCGCCAGCAGCTTAATGGTTCGCGGGAGAGCGGAGACCCAGTACTTC.

This rearrangement joins TRBV6-5 to TRBJ2-7; 8 bases fit TRBD1. The CDR3 sequence is 15 residues long. Germline CDR1 is MNHEY and CDR2 is SVGAGI. After removal of 7 bases from V and 2 bases from J, the junction contained 10 bases not matched to a gene. CDR3 sequence: CASMPGQGKPYEQYF. CDR3 nucleotide sequence: TGTGCCAGCATGCCCGGACAGGGTAAACCCTACGAGCAGTACTTC.

This chain joins TRBV6-5 and TRBJ1-5; a weak D match, TRBD1 (6 bases). The CDR3 is 13 residues long. Germline values: CDR1 MNHEY, CDR2 SVGAGI. V was clipped by 4 bases and J by 11 bases, with 15 bases between them. CDR3 bases: TGTGCCAGCAGTTTCCTCCCTACAGGGTCCCAGCATTTT. It is translated as CASSFLPTGSQHF.

The chain carries TRBV10-3 and TRBJ2-1, with unresolved D. Germline V gene lookup returns CDR1 ENHRY and CDR2 SYGVKD. Trimming left V 2 bases short and J 9 bases short, with 11 bases between. The CDR3 has 13 residues. In nucleotides, the CDR3 is TGTGCCATCAGTGAGATCCGCGGCTCTGAGCAGTTCTTC. Its translation is CAISEIRGSEQFF.

The genes are TRBV5-5 and TRBJ2-5, with a tentative D call TRBD1 (6 bases). With 0 bases removed from V and 5 bases from J, the gap between germline ends came to 11 bases. The CDR3 runs 14 residues. In germline, CDR1 is SGHKS, CDR2 YYEKEE (reference sequence). The CDR3 bases are TGTGCCAGCAGCTTGGCCAGGGGCGGGGAGACCCAGTACTTC. Translation: CASSLARGGETQYF.

The chain has TRBV12-5 and TRBJ1-1; 9 nucleotides match TRBD1. In germline, CDR1 is LGHNT, CDR2 FRNRAP. J was trimmed by 2 bases and V by 5 bases; bases with no gene match: 9. The CDR3 has 16 amino acids. In DNA, the CDR3 is TGTGCTAGTGGTCCCTGGAGGACAGGGGAAAACACTGAAGCTTTCTTT. Protein product: CASGPWRTGENTEAFF.

CDR3 sequence reads: CASSFMGQNQPQHF. CDR3 DNA: TGTGCCAGCAGCTTCATGGGGCAGAATCAGCCCCAGCATTTT. V gene TRBV5-6 combines with J gene TRBJ1-5, with D possibly TRBD1 on 5 matching bases. Germline assignment: CDR1 SGHDT and CDR2 YYEEEE. Trimming removed 2 bases from V and 4 bases from J, with 10 bases in between. The CDR3 sequence is 14 residues long.

The genes are TRBV5-1 and TRBJ2-1; D may be TRBD2 (6 bases). The V gene lost 0 bases and the J gene lost 0 bases, with 13 bases spanning the gap. This CDR3 spans 17 amino acids. Germline CDR1 SGHRS, CDR2 YFSETQ. This CDR3 reads CASSLGHSGSSYNEQFF. CDR3 DNA sequence: TGCGCCAGCAGCTTGGGGCATAGCGGTAGCTCCTACAATGAGCAGTTCTTC.

J is TRBJ1-4 and V is TRBV2, with TRBD1 matching over 8 bases. CDR1 and CDR2 from the germline V gene are SNHLY and FYNNEI. This CDR3 has 12 residues. V was pared by 8 bases and J by 13 bases, with 9 bases of the junction left unmatched. The CDR3 nucleotides are TGTGCCAGCGGGCGGGACAGGACTGGACTGTTTTTT. Amino acid sequence: CASGRDRTGLFF.

The chain has TRBV5-1 and TRBJ2-7, with D possibly TRBD1 on 5 matching bases. This CDR3 has 15 amino acids. V lost 0 bases and J lost 2, with 12 bases in between. Germline V gives CDR1 SGHRS, CDR2 YFSETQ. CDR3 nucleotide sequence: TGCGCCAGCAGCTTGGGTAGGGGCAGTGCCTACGAGCAGTACTTC. As protein: CASSLGRGSAYEQYF.

V and J are TRBV9 and TRBJ2-2; the D is unclear. V lost 2 bases and J 2 bases, leaving 7 bases between the germline ends. The CDR3 totals 14 residues. CDR1 and CDR2 from the germline V gene are SGDLS and YYNGEE. The chain's CDR3 is CASSVRHNTGELFF. Here the CDR3 DNA reads TGTGCCAGCAGCGTCCGACATAACACCGGGGAGCTGTTTTTT.

The V and J genes are TRBV24-1 and TRBJ2-5; 8 bases line up with TRBD1. The CDR3 is 15 amino acids. V was clipped by 4 bases and J by 5 bases; unmatched bases: 8. CDR1 is KGHDR and CDR2 is SFDVKD in the germline V gene. The DNA of the CDR3 is TGTGCCACCAGTGACCGACAGGGGCAGCGGGAGACCCAGTACTTC. Translating gives CATSDRQGQRETQYF.

This clone was picked up one time. V is TRBV27 and J is TRBJ2-1, with D unclear. Trimming stripped 8 bases from V and 5 bases from J, with 19 bases between. Germline V gene sequence: CDR1 MNHEY, CDR2 SMNVEV (reference sequence). The CDR3 is 15 residues long. CDR3 sequence: CASSHRSLAHNEQFF. The CDR3 DNA reads as TGTGCCAGCTCTCACCGTAGTCTCGCCCACAATGAGCAGTTCTTC.